This record concerns one T cell receptor (beta chain) sequence. Its target is unknown. This sample stems from a study of glioma-infiltrating T cells after dendritic cell vaccination. Study at large: Dendritic cells derived from monocytes and pulsed with autologous tumor lysate formed the vaccine. General observations from the study: Higher pretreatment TIL content predicted longer progression-free time and survival.

Time point meaning: after dendritic cell vaccination, including at tumor progression/relapse. The PCR used 60 V beta and 13 J beta primers. TCRdb's table, derived via immunoSEQ multiplex PCR, lists solely in-frame clones and lacks some. The table has about 65,000 clones, approximately 86% seen once. Trimming cost V 3 bases and J 4 bases, with 9 bases left between them. This CDR3 contains 13 residues. Germline CDR1 and CDR2: SEHNR and FQNEAQ (reference sequence). The source material was blood, sampled after dendritic cell vaccination. The chain carries TRBV7-9 and TRBJ1-1, with a possible D match to TRBD1 (5 bases). This receptor was obtained from a human donor with glioblastoma. The CDR3: CASSLGPRTEAFF. The CDR3 nucleotides are TGTGCCAGCAGCTTGGGGCCGCGCACTGAAGCTTTCTTT.